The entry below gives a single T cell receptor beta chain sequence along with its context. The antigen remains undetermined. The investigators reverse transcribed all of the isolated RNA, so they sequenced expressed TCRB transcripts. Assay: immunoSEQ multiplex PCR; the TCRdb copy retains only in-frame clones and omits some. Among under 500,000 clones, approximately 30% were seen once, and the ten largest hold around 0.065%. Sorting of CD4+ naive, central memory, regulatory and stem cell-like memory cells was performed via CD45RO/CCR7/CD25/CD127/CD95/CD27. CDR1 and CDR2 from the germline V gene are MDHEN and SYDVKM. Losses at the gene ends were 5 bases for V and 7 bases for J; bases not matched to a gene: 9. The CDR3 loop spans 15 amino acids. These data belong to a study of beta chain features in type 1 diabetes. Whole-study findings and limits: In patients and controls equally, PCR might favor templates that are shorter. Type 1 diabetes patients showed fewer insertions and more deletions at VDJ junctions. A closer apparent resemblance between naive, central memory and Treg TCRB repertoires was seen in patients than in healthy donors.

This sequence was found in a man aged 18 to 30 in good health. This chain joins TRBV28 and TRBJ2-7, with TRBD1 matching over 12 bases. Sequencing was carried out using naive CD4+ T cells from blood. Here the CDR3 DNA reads TGTGCCAGCAGTCCGCCGGGACAGGGGGCGAAAGAGCAGTACTTC. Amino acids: CASSPPGQGAKEQYF.